The present TCR beta chain was sequenced within a study of patients and donors after allogeneic stem cell transplantation. V lost 3 bases and J 4 bases, leaving 10 bases between the germline ends. There are 13 residues in the CDR3. Germline CDR1 DFQATT, CDR2 SNEGSKA (reference sequence). TCRdb re-derived calls from the RT-PCR reads in MiXCR, one entry per CDR3 protein. The sample yields hundreds of thousands of distinct CDR3 sequences, around an eighth seen once. This TCR came from a human donor who was either an allogeneic HSCT recipient or a stem cell or donor lymphocyte infusion donor (not recorded which). It is not recorded whose cells these are; they may come from a transplant donor. Sequencing used blood, either unsorted or a sorted T cell fraction (not recorded which). The genes are TRBV20-1 and TRBJ1-3, with D perhaps matching TRBD1 (5 bases). CDR3 sequence: CSASLRAGNTIYF. CDR3 DNA: TGCAGTGCTAGTCTCAGGGCCGGAAACACCATATATTTT.